This TCR beta chain was captured in a study of PD-1 blockade in classical Hodgkin lymphoma (TCRdb year 2020). The study in broad terms: Nivolumab dosing was 3 mg/kg intravenously every 2 weeks, continuing until either disease progression or unacceptable toxicity. The study used TCR beta sequencing and CyTOF to define a peripheral blood immune signature of response to PD-1 blockade in classical Hodgkin lymphoma. What the study reported, not specific to this receptor: By C4D1, a significant rise was seen in CD4+ TCR diversity but not in CD8+ TCR diversity (p=0.0027 vs p=0.16), and the rise was most apparent among complete responders (p=0.02). The study covered only a single clinical trial cohort, and the causes of the repertoire differences, possibly disease activity or prior therapy, were still not defined. Among trial patients, those achieving complete response had baseline diversity similar to that of newly diagnosed patients, while diversity was significantly lower in partial responders and progressors. Baseline TCR diversity was reported as lower in newly diagnosed patients than in healthy donors, and lower still in relapsed/refractory patients. Patients starting nivolumab less than 1 year after ASCT had lower diversity and were excluded from later analyses to avoid confounding by immune reconstitution.

In regard to this clone: Which antigen it targets is not known. Base qualities are missing; no much larger clone stands one base away.

Including cysteine and phenylalanine, the CDR3 has 13 amino acids. This entry keeps only the CDR3 DNA: 39 bases, framed from base 1. The trim is 6 bases for V and 2 bases for J, with a gap of 11 bases between the germline ends. CDR1 and CDR2, per the germline V gene, are SQVTM and ANQGSEA. Genomic DNA was isolated using the Qiagen DNeasy kit from unsorted PBMCs as well as from negatively selected CD4+ and CD8+ fractions. TCR beta CDR3 regions were subjected to amplification by immunoSEQ multiplex PCR with primers that anneal to V and J segments. Amplification bias was minimized using a synthetic immune receptor repertoire, and residual bias was removed computationally after sequencing. For the original study's pipeline: Custom Python scripts were used to quantify repertoire diversity as the Shannon entropy index. The unsorted, CD4+ and CD8+ repertoires were each analyzed separately, with the exception of combined analyses, where CD4+ and CD8+ sequences were merged in silico. Clonal expansion was defined as at least a 2-fold frequency increase after treatment relative to C1D1, with a pseudocount of 0.5 for undetected baseline clones. Singleton clones were defined as clones with 0 or 1 copy at C1D1, and non-singleton clones were defined as clones with 2 or more copies. By matching protein sequences in sorted samples from the same patient, clones expanded in unsorted samples were annotated as CD4+, CD8+ or unknown. Wilcoxon tests on paired samples were used to test diversity changes from C1D1 to C4D1. In TCRdb, the immuneACCESS table is reduced to in-frame sequences with V and J assigned. These tables do not hold every clone; where another copy was compared, an unresolved V gene accounts for under half, and the others remain unexplained. That table gives V, J and clone size, and the DNA gave D and trimming. The sample table shows 25,000 to 35,000 clones, and roughly 80% are seen once. The ten biggest clones cover approximately 0.62% of the sample.

This specimen's time point label, per the study, means: cycle 4 day 1 (C4D1), after 6 weeks of nivolumab. Relapse after autologous stem cell transplantation had occurred in all trial patients, and cohorts A, B and C were distinguished by prior brentuximab vedotin exposure. Magnetic negative selection with a Miltenyi CD4+ T cell isolation kit was used to purify CD4+ T cells from thawed PBMCs. A total of 50 to 70 patients with relapsed/refractory classical Hodgkin lymphoma made up the trial cohort, and each patient's best overall response was complete response, partial response or progressive disease. Single-agent nivolumab was administered to trial patients in the multi-cohort phase II CheckMate 205 trial. Best overall response was determined by an independent review committee according to the 2007 International Working Group response criteria. Trial PBMCs were collected immediately before nivolumab initiation (C1D1) and during therapy at cycle 2 day 1 and cycle 4 day 1. Peripheral blood was collected in 8 mL Vacutainer Cell Preparation Tubes, from which PBMCs were isolated by centrifugation and then cryopreserved. Purified CD4+ and CD8+ fractions were prepared only for cases in which an additional PBMC sample was available. Magnetically labelled cells were removed on LS columns in a quadroMACS separator, and the flow-through was retained as the purified fraction.

The source material was CD4+ T cells from blood, sampled before the fourth cycle of nivolumab. The chain employs TRBV29-1 and TRBJ1-3, and perhaps TRBD1 as D gene, on 6 matching bases. This clonotype originated in a human donor with classical Hodgkin lymphoma. The CDR3 amino acid sequence is: CSVQGLAGNTIYF. The sequence in DNA is TGCAGCGTCCAGGGGTTGGCTGGAAACACCATATATTTT. With all but the CDR3 taken from the reference TRBV29-1 and TRBJ1-3 genes, the full variable domain is: SAVISQKPSRDICQRGTSLTIQCQVDSQVTMMFWYRQQPGQSLTLIATANQGSEATYESGFVIDKFPISRPNLTFSTLTVSNMSPEDSSIYLCSVQGLAGNTIYFGEGSWLTVV.